This T cell receptor beta chain comes out of a study of CD8 T cells in Susac syndrome. The CDR3 consists of 16 residues. Unmatched junction bases numbered 6, after V lost 4 bases and J lost 3 bases. Germline CDR1 KGHDR, CDR2 SFDVKD. This clonotype was seen once. With random hexamers, 0.5 to 1 ug RNA was reverse transcribed. Each CDR3 protein gets one entry after TCRdb re-called the immunoSEQ multiplex PCR reads with MiXCR. The sample includes 210,000 or so distinct CDR3 sequences, roughly 93% of them seen just once. The sequence came from a human donor with Susac syndrome. The chain links TRBV24-1 to TRBJ2-5, with 11 bases fitting TRBD2. The source material was CD4+ T cells from PBMCs. The CDR3 DNA is TGTGCCACCAGTGACCCCCTAGCGGGGGGAAAAGAGACCCAGTACTTC. It codes for CATSDPLAGGKETQYF.